This is a list of T cell receptor beta chains from one sample in a study of tumor-infiltrating lymphocytes in primary liver carcinoma. Using its own MiXCR run on the multiplex PCR reads, TCRdb lists one record per CDR3 protein. The sample holds approximately 76,000 distinct CDR3 sequences, about two thirds seen once. Sequencing was carried out using liver tumor tissue from sampling region 4. Receptors were obtained from an older woman with primary liver carcinoma and hepatitis B virus infection. Both conserved end residues are part of each CDR3. The D gene is left open where the match is weak. A clone size is listed for some rows: how often the clone was seen (once, few, many), or a class if it is expanded.

>TRBV30|TRBJ1-2|-|-
CALAREDRNYDYTF
TGTGCCCTCGCCAGGGAGGACAGAAACTATGACTACACATTC
>TRBV6-6|TRBJ2-7|TRBD2|many
CASSYRGGDEQYF
TGTGCCAGCAGTTACCGGGGGGGCGACGAGCAGTACTTC
>TRBV11-3|TRBJ2-1|-|-
CASSLGRGDWGVDEQFF
TGTGCTAGCAGCTTAGGTCGAGGGGACTGGGGTGTCGACGAGCAGTTCTTC
>TRBV6-1|TRBJ2-7|TRBD1|many
CASSGQDRGLRYEQYF
TGTGCCAGCAGTGGCCAAGACAGGGGGCTGCGTTACGAGCAGTACTTC
>TRBV6-5|TRBJ2-2|-|-
CASSYTLRKELFF
TGTGCCAGCAGTTACACATTGAGGAAGGAGCTGTTTTTT
>TRBV6-1|TRBJ2-7|TRBD2|many
CASSEEDGGAYEQYF
TGTGCCAGCAGTGAGGAGGATGGGGGGGCCTACGAGCAGTACTTC
>TRBV20-1|TRBJ1-5|TRBD1|-
CSALVGQQDQPQHF
TGCAGTGCCCTAGTGGGACAGCAGGATCAGCCCCAGCATTTT
>TRBV28|TRBJ2-2|-|-
CASRGALGTRVLSF
TGTGCCAGCAGGGGGGCATTGGGGACCCGGGTGCTGTCTTTT
>TRBV7-8|TRBJ2-1|TRBD2|-
CASSVEATGGASYNEQFF
TGTGCCAGCAGCGTGGAAGCGACGGGGGGGGCATCCTACAATGAGCAGTTCTTC
>TRBV29-1|TRBJ2-5|TRBD1|-
CGVSTGGTAQETQYF
TGCGGCGTAAGCACAGGGGGGACTGCCCAAGAGACCCAGTACTTC
>TRBV5-4|TRBJ1-2|-|many
CASSLPPGRRYHHYGYTF
TGTGCCAGCAGCTTGCCCCCGGGCAGGCGATACCACCACTATGGCTACACCTTC
>TRBV12-3/TRBV12-4|TRBJ2-1|-|-
CASSPWGAGFNEQFF
TGTGCCAGCAGCCCTTGGGGCGCAGGGTTCAATGAGCAGTTCTTC
>TRBV12-3/TRBV12-4|TRBJ2-2|-|many
CASSLEGYPGELFF
TGTGCCAGCAGTTTAGAGGGCTATCCCGGGGAGCTGTTTTTT
>TRBV6-5|TRBJ2-1|TRBD1|-
CASSSSGTGYNEPFF
TGTGCCAGCAGTTCCTCCGGGACAGGTTACAATGAGCCGTTCTTT
>TRBV6-1|TRBJ2-1|-|-
CASSEEGSTWGEQFF
TGTGCCAGCAGTGAAGAGGGTAGTACCTGGGGAGAGCAGTTCTTC
>TRBV11-3|TRBJ2-6|-|-
CASSRSESSANVLTF
TGTGCCAGCAGCCGGTCAGAGTCTAGTGCCAACGTCCTGACTTTC
>TRBV5-1|TRBJ2-2|TRBD2|-
CASSPGLAIGGDLFF
TGCGCCAGCAGTCCGGGACTAGCCATTGGCGGGGACCTGTTTTTT
>TRBV20-1|TRBJ2-5|-|few
CSAPRTRETQYF
TGCAGTGCTCCCCGGACCCGGGAGACCCAGTACTTC
>TRBV6-4|TRBJ2-3|-|-
CASSGASGESTDTQYF
TGTGCCAGCAGTGGGGCATCGGGAGAGAGCACAGATACGCAGTACTTT
>TRBV11-2|TRBJ1-4|-|once
CASSFDHEGGKLFF
TGTGCCAGCAGCTTCGACCATGAAGGTGGAAAACTGTTTTTT
>TRBV12-3/TRBV12-4|TRBJ1-5|-|-
CVSSFGGNSNQPQHF
TGTGTCAGCAGTTTCGGAGGAAATAGCAATCAGCCCCAGCATTTT
>TRBV6-4|TRBJ2-3|-|-
CASSDSAGNTYTQYF
TGTGCCAGCAGTGACAGTGCAGGGAACACATATACGCAGTATTTT
>TRBV11-3|TRBJ2-3|-|once
CASSLDPSNFTPLF
TGTGCCAGCAGCTTAGATCCGTCCAATTTCACCCCCCTTTTC
>TRBV20-1|TRBJ1-1|-|-
CSARGYSRGQTEAFF
TGCAGTGCTAGAGGGTATTCCAGGGGCCAGACTGAAGCTTTCTTT
>TRBV29-1|TRBJ2-1|-|-
CSVRLTNSEQFF
TGCAGTGTTAGACTTACGAACAGTGAGCAGTTCTTC
>TRBV28|TRBJ2-1|TRBD2|-
CASSMLAGGRNEQLF
TGTGCCAGCAGTATGCTGGCGGGAGGGAGGAATGAGCAGCTCTTC
>TRBV19|TRBJ2-2|-|-
CASRGTLNTGELFF
TGTGCCAGTAGGGGAACTTTGAACACCGGGGAGCTGTTTTTT
>TRBV15|TRBJ2-1|TRBD2|few
CATSRKRGAGGEQFF
TGTGCCACCAGCAGGAAGAGAGGGGCGGGGGGTGAGCAGTTCTTC
>TRBV28|TRBJ1-2|TRBD1|-
CARTSPRDRGNYGYTF
TGTGCCAGGACCTCTCCCCGGGACAGGGGTAACTATGGCTACACCTTC
>TRBV29-1|TRBJ2-7|-|-
CSVGGRQGFYEQYF
TGCAGCGTCGGCGGGAGACAGGGCTTTTACGAGCAGTACTTC
>TRBV28|TRBJ2-1|-|-
CASSLGGNEEFF
TGTGCCAGCAGCCTTGGGGGCAATGAGGAGTTCTTC
>TRBV6-1|TRBJ2-7|-|-
CASSAGDGCEQYF
TGTGCCAGCAGTGCGGGGGACGGGTGCGAGCAGTACTTC
>TRBV11-2|TRBJ2-2|TRBD2|-
CAGSSRRLAGVRDLFF
TGTGCCGGCAGCTCCCGCCGTCTAGCGGGAGTTCGGGACCTGTTTTTT
>TRBV28|TRBJ2-7|TRBD1|-
CASTTSFQGQVYEQYF
TGTGCCAGCACCACATCATTTCAGGGACAGGTATACGAGCAGTACTTC
>TRBV5-4|TRBJ1-1|-|-
CASSLYQRRNIEAFF
TGTGCCAGTAGCTTGTATCAGAGGAGGAACATTGAAGCCTTCTTT
>TRBV6-5|TRBJ2-1|-|-
CTSRVWGGRRGRDEHFF
TGTACCAGCAGAGTCTGGGGGGGCAGAAGAGGTAGGGATGAGCACTTCTTC
>TRBV5-1|TRBJ1-4|TRBD1|-
CASSFTMTGAHEKLFF
TGCGCCAGCAGCTTCACAATGACAGGGGCGCATGAAAAACTGTTTTTT
>TRBV6-1|TRBJ1-4|-|many
CASSEAGTGTSTNEKLFF
TGTGCCAGCAGTGAAGCTGGTACAGGGACCTCAACTAATGAAAAACTGTTTTTT
>TRBV7-8|TRBJ1-6|TRBD1|many
CASSSGTGEAFRNSPLHF
TGTGCCAGCAGTTCCGGGACAGGGGAGGCCTTTAGGAATTCACCCCTCCACTTT
>TRBV7-9|TRBJ2-3|-|-
CASSLVLGRVTETQYF
TGTGCCAGCAGTTTAGTGCTGGGCAGAGTCACAGAAACGCAGTATTTT
>TRBV29-1|TRBJ2-1|-|-
CNVGGQEYNEQFF
TGCAACGTTGGGGGACAAGAGTACAATGAGCAGTTCTTC
>TRBV2|TRBJ2-5|-|-
CASSGGGGLETQYF
TGTGCCAGCAGTGGGGGGGGGGGGCTGGAGACCCAGTACTTC
>TRBV6-5|TRBJ2-6|-|-
CASSWDNSGANALTF
TGTGCCAGCAGCTGGGACAACTCTGGGGCTAACGCCCTGACTTTC
>TRBV6-6|TRBJ1-3|-|-
CASSQDGGSGNTIYF
TGTGCCAGCAGCCAGGACGGGGGCTCTGGGAACACCATATATTTT
>TRBV4-1|TRBJ2-3|-|-
CASSQQTDTQYF
TGTGCCAGCAGCCAACAGACAGATACGCAGTATTTT
>TRBV28|TRBJ2-7|TRBD2|-
CASSDPGGRRYEQYF
TGTGCCAGCAGCGACCCTGGCGGGAGGAGGTACGAGCAGTACTTC
>TRBV11-3|TRBJ2-1|-|-
CASSLGTSRKLEQLF
TGTGCTAGCAGCTTAGGAACTAGCAGGAAGCTTGAGCAGCTCTTC
>TRBV7-3|TRBJ2-3|-|once
CASNLDYTDTQYF
TGTGCCAGCAACTTAGACTACACAGATACACAGTATTTT
>TRBV6-1|TRBJ1-5|-|-
CTSGEGYNQPQHF
TGTACCAGCGGTGAAGGGTACAATCAGCCCCAGCATTTT
>TRBV12-3/TRBV12-4|TRBJ2-3|TRBD2|many
CASTPRLREGTDTQYF
TGTGCCAGCACCCCTCGACTGCGGGAGGGGACCGATACGCAGTATTTT
>TRBV21-1|TRBJ1-4|-|once
CASNKGPPSDRHHKKLFF
TGTGCCAGCAACAAAGGCCCACCTAGCGACCGACACCACAAAAAACTGTTTTTT
>TRBV11-2|TRBJ2-2|-|-
CASSSPQGPTGELSF
TGTGCCAGCAGCTCTCCGCAAGGACCAACCGGAGAGCTGTCTTTT
>TRBV6-1|TRBJ2-1|TRBD2|-
CASRLAGHNERFF
TGTGCCAGCCGTCTAGCGGGACACAATGAGCGGTTCTTC
>TRBV7-3|TRBJ2-1|TRBD2|-
CASSSRAGGLYYEQFF
TGTGCCAGCAGCTCCAGAGCGGGAGGACTGTACTATGAGCAGTTCTTC
>TRBV11-2|TRBJ2-7|TRBD1|-
CASRFGIGGNEQYF
TGTGCCAGCAGATTCGGGATAGGGGGCAACGAGCAATACTTC
>TRBV5-1|TRBJ2-7|TRBD2|few
CASSLGGSGRIDEQYF
TGCGCCAGCAGCTTGGGGGGGAGCGGGAGGATCGACGAGCAGTACTTC
>TRBV12-3/TRBV12-4|TRBJ2-1|-|-
CASSSGVHNEQLF
TGTGCAAGCAGTTCGGGGGTTCACAATGAGCAGCTCTTC
>TRBV29-1|TRBJ1-6|-|many
CAVPLGSSYNSPLHF
TGCGCCGTACCACTAGGGAGCTCCTATAATTCACCCCTCCACTTT
>TRBV11-2|TRBJ2-2|-|-
CAWSLDRTGEPFF
TGTGCCTGGAGCTTAGATAGGACTGGGGAGCCGTTTTTT
>TRBV11-2|TRBJ2-7|-|few
CASTPIPPGIYEQYF
TGTGCCAGCACCCCCATCCCACCAGGTATCTACGAACAGTACTTC